This entry describes one T cell receptor beta chain. As yet, its antigen is unknown. An end of the junction differs from the germline gene, which may be a read error. The entry originates in a study of tumor-infiltrating lymphocytes in primary liver carcinoma. Study summary: Every sample contained roughly 3.65 to 7.13 million productive TCRbeta reads, and these numbers were similar from one tissue type to another. Overall study results and limits: Tumor-adjacent and tumor-blood pairs showed less overlap than tumor region pairs.

For each extraction, RNA and DNA were obtained together from around 18-30 mg of unsorted bulk tissue. The CDR3 has 13 residues. Germline CDR1 and CDR2: SGHNT and YYREEE (reference sequence). A primer matching the constant region was used to make TCR beta cDNA from 500 to 650 ng of total RNA. Each TCR beta library was derived from three nested multiplex PCR rounds that employed slightly modified ARM-PCR. It was with TRBV1-TRBV30 forward primers and a C-beta reverse primer that the first two PCR rounds were run, at approximately 9 cycles each. TCRdb recomputed calls from the multiplex PCR reads with MiXCR, one row per CDR3 protein. The sample records 90,000 to 150,000 distinct CDR3 sequences, 65% to 75% being singletons.

The rearrangement joins TRBV5-4 to TRBJ2-7; no reliable D call. Sequencing used tumor-adjacent normal liver tissue. The receptor was derived from a woman aged 55 to 70 with primary liver carcinoma and hepatitis B virus infection. The CDR3 protein is CGSNYGRTYEQYF. CDR3 nucleotide sequence: TGTGGCAGCAACTATGGACGGACCTACGAGCAGTACTTC.